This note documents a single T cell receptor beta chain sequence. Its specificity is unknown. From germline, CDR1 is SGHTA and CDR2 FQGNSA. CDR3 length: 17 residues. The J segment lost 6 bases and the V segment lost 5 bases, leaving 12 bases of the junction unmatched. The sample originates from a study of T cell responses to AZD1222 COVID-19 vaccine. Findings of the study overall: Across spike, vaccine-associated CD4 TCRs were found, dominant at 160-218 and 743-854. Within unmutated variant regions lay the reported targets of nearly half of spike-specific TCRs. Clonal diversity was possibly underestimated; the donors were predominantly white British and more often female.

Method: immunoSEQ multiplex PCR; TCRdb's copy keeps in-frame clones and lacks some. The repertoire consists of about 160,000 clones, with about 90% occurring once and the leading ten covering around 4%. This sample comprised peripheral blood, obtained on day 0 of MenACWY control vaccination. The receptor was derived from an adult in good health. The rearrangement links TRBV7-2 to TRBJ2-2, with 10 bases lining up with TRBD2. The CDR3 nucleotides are TGTGCCAGCAGCCGGAGAGTAGCGGGAGGTGGGGCCGGGGAGCTGTTTTTT. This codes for CASSRRVAGGGAGELFF.